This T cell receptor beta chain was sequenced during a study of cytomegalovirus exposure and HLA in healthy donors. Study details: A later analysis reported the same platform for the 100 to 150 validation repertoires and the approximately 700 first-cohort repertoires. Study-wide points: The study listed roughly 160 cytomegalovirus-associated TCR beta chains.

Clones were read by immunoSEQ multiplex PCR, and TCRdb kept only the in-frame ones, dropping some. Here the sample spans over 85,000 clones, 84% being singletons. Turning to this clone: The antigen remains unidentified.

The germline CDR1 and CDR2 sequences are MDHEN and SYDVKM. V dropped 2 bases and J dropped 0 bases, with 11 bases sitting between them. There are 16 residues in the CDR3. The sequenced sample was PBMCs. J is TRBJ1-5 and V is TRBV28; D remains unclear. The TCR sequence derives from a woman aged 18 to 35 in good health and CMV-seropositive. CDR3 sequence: CASSLGLADSNQPQHF. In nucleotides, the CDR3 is TGTGCCAGCAGTTTAGGTTTGGCAGATAGCAATCAGCCCCAGCATTTT.